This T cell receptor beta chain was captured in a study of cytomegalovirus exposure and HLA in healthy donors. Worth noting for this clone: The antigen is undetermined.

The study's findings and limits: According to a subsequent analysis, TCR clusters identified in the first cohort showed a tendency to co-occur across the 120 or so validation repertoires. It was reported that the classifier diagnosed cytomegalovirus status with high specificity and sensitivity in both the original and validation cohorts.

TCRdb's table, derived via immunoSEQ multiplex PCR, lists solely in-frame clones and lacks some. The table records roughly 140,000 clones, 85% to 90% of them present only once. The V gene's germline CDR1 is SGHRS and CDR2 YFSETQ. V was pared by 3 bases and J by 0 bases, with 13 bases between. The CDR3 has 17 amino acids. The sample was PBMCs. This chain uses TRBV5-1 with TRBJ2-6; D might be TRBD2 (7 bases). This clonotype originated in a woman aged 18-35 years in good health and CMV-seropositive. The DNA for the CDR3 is TGCGCCAGCAGCTCCCAGGGGAGGGTCTCTGGGGCCAACGTCCTGACTTTC. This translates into CASSSQGRVSGANVLTF.